The 9 T cell receptor beta chains given below trace back to one sample, sequenced in a study of blood T cell repertoires in COVID-19. The protocol was immunoSEQ multiplex PCR, while the TCRdb copy is restricted to in-frame clones and leaves out a portion. The repertoire holds 200,000 to 250,000 clones, with about 86% as singletons. Sequencing was done on a sample of PBMCs or T cells enriched from blood (not recorded which). The receptor source for this set is a woman between 45 and 65 years old with acute COVID-19.

The genes are TRBV30 and TRBJ2-6; D may be TRBD1 (6 bases). Between the trimmed V and J ends, which lost 1 base and 4 bases, there was a span of 14 bases. The CDR3 covers 16 residues. CDR1 is GTSNPN and CDR2 is SVGIG in the germline V gene (reference sequence). This CDR3 is CAWSAQGITGANVLTF. The DNA of the CDR3 is TGTGCCTGGAGTGCACAGGGTATCACCGGGGCCAACGTCCTGACTTTC.

This clone was found once. The chain employs TRBV18 and TRBJ2-7; TRBD2 is a possible D gene (5 bases). CDR1 KGHSH and CDR2 LQKENI come from the germline V gene. Between the trimmed V and J ends, which lost 2 bases and 3 bases, there was a span of 14 bases. This CDR3 spans 15 amino acids. The CDR3 bases are TGTGCCAGCTCACCATCCGGCGGAGACTACTACGAGCAGTACTTC. Protein sequence: CASSPSGGDYYEQYF.

The gene calls are TRBV4-1 and TRBJ1-5; D is ambiguous. V was trimmed by 5 bases and J by 5 bases, leaving 10 bases between them. Germline V lookup: CDR1 MGHRA, CDR2 YSYEKL. The CDR3 sequence is 13 residues long. The CDR3 here is CASSFGDYQPQHF. In DNA, the CDR3 is TGCGCCAGCAGCTTTGGAGACTATCAGCCCCAGCATTTT.

The rearrangement uses TRBV18 and TRBJ1-6; D may be TRBD1 (6 bases). Germline values: CDR1 KGHSH, CDR2 LQKENI. V was shortened by 6 bases and J by 7 bases, with 13 bases between the two germline ends. The CDR3 is 14 amino acids. The CDR3 sequence is CASSSGHQNSPLHF. The CDR3 DNA follows: TGTGCCAGCTCCTCGGGACACCAGAATTCACCCCTCCACTTT.

In DNA, the CDR3 is TGTGCCAGCAGCGCAAGGGAGGGGGGCGGAGAGACCCAGTACTTC. Amino acids: CASSAREGGGETQYF. The V and J genes are TRBV9 and TRBJ2-5, with a tentative D call TRBD2 (7 bases). The CDR3 length is 15 residues. With 3 bases removed from V and 4 bases from J, the gap between germline ends came to 16 bases. Germline CDR1 reads SGDLS; CDR2 reads YYNGEE. The full variable domain, its missing parts supplied by reference TRBV9 and TRBJ2-5, is DSGVTQTPKHLITATGQRVTLRCSPRSGDLSVYWYQQSLDQGLQFLIQYYNGEERAKGNILERFSAQQFPDLHSELNLSSLELGDSALYFCASSAREGGGETQYFGPGTRLLVL.

The table lists this clone with a few counts. The chain combines TRBV5-1 with TRBJ2-1; 10 nucleotides line up with TRBD2. This CDR3 is built from 17 residues. Germline-derived CDR1 and CDR2 are SGHRS and YFSETQ. J was trimmed by 6 bases and V by 2 bases; bases with no gene match: 11. The CDR3: CASSFYPGTSVSNEQFF. The CDR3 region has the DNA TGCGCCAGCAGCTTTTACCCCGGGACTAGCGTTAGCAATGAGCAGTTCTTC.

V and J are TRBV5-1 and TRBJ2-4; TRBD1 matches 7 bases. Germline-derived CDR1 and CDR2 are SGHRS and YFSETQ. The CDR3 consists of 16 residues. V was pared by 3 bases and J by 0 bases, with 6 bases of the junction left unmatched. The CDR3 region has the DNA TGCGCCAGCAGCTCAGGGGGTATCTTAGCCAAAAACATTCAGTACTTC. The encoded protein is CASSSGGILAKNIQYF.

The chain employs TRBV15 and TRBJ1-2; D gene uncertain. CDR3 length equals 17 residues. V lost 0 bases to trimming and J lost 2 bases, with 16 bases between them. The V gene's germline CDR1 is LNHNV and CDR2 YYDKDF (reference sequence). CDR3 nucleotide sequence: TGTGCCACCAGCAGAGATTTCGTCGATGCGGGGAACTATGGCTACACCTTC. Amino acid sequence: CATSRDFVDAGNYGYTF.

The rearrangement joins TRBV7-2 to TRBJ2-7; no definite D call. CDR3 length: 17 amino acids. The V end lost 4 bases, the J end lost 5 bases, and 24 bases lay between the germline ends. Germline values: CDR1 SGHTA, CDR2 FQGNSA. The CDR3 coding sequence is TGTGCCAGCAGCTCACCTCCCGGAGACGCCCTAAACCACGAGCAGTACTTC. Encoded protein: CASSSPPGDALNHEQYF.